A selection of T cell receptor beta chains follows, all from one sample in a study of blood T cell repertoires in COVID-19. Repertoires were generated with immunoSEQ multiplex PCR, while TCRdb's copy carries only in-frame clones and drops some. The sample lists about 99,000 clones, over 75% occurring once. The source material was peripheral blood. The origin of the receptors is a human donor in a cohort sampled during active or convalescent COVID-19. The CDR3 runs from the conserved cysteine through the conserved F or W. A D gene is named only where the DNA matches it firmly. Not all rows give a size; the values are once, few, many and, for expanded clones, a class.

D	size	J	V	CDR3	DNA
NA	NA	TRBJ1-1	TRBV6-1	CASSEARGMNTEAFF	TGTGCCAGCAGTGAAGCGCGGGGGATGAACACTGAAGCTTTCTTT
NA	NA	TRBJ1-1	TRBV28	CASMVGHAAEAFF	TGTGCCAGCATGGTGGGACATGCCGCTGAAGCTTTCTTT
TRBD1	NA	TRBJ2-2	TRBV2	CASSQTGGWGGELFF	TGTGCCAGCAGTCAAACAGGGGGCTGGGGCGGGGAGCTGTTTTTT
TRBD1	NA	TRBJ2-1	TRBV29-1	CSVDLGTGDRYEQFF	TGCAGCGTTGATCTGGGGACAGGGGATCGGTATGAGCAGTTCTTC
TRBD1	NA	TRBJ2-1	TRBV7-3	CASSEDGTGRSEQFF	TGTGCCAGCAGCGAGGACGGGACAGGGAGGAGTGAGCAGTTCTTC
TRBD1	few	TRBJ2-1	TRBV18	CASSPYRGQGARDEQFF	TGTGCCAGCTCACCATACCGCGGACAGGGGGCTAGGGATGAGCAGTTCTTC
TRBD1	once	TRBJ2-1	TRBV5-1	CASSLEGTGGYNEQFF	TGCGCCAGCAGCTTGGAGGGGACAGGGGGCTACAATGAGCAGTTCTTC
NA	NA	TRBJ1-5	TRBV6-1	CASSEVGGGRWQPQHF	TGTGCCAGCAGTGAGGTAGGGGGGGGAAGGTGGCAGCCCCAGCATTTT
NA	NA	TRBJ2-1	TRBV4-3	CASSWGVASDEQFF	TGCGCCAGCAGCTGGGGCGTGGCCTCGGATGAGCAGTTCTTC
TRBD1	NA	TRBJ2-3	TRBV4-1	CASSQGPDRGADTQYF	TGCGCCAGCAGCCAAGGGCCGGACAGGGGCGCAGATACGCAGTATTTT
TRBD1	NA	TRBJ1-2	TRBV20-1	CSASRPQGAGYGYTF	TGCAGTGCTAGTAGACCACAGGGGGCGGGTTATGGCTACACCTTC
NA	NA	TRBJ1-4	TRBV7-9	CASSSQAGKNEKLFF	TGTGCCAGCAGCTCGCAAGCAGGGAAAAATGAAAAACTGTTTTTT
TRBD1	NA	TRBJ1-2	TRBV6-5	CASPPPGQVNGYTF	TGTGCCAGTCCCCCCCCGGGACAGGTAAATGGCTACACCTTC
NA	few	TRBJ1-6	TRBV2	CASTERDTNSPLHF	TGTGCCAGCACCGAGCGGGACACCAATTCACCCCTCCACTTT
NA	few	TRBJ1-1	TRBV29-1	CSVGRGGEAFF	TGCAGCGTTGGGAGGGGGGGTGAAGCTTTCTTT
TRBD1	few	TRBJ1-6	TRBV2	CASSESHHPRDRGSPLHF	TGTGCCAGCAGTGAATCCCATCACCCCCGGGACAGGGGTTCACCCCTCCACTTT
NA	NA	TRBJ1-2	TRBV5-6	CASSFPRMSGYTF	TGTGCCAGCAGCTTCCCCAGGATGAGTGGCTACACCTTC
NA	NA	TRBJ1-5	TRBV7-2	CASSLTVTGYQPQHF	TGTGCCAGCAGCTTAACCGTTACGGGGTACCAGCCCCAGCATTTT
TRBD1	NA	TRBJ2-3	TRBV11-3	CASSGHRGQTDTQYF	TGTGCCAGCAGCGGCCACAGGGGGCAAACAGATACGCAGTATTTT
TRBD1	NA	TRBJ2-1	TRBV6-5	CASSLDRVGNEQFF	TGTGCCAGCAGTCTTGACAGGGTCGGAAATGAGCAGTTCTTC
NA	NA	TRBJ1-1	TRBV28	CASSLRYTEAFF	TGTGCCAGCAGCCTCAGATACACTGAAGCTTTCTTT
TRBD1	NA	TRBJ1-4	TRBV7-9	CASSTTGGWQEKLFF	TGTGCCAGCAGCACCACAGGGGGCTGGCAGGAAAAACTGTTTTTT
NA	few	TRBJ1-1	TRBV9	CASSPTPVVGSTEAFF	TGTGCCAGCAGCCCAACGCCGGTGGTCGGGTCCACTGAAGCTTTCTTT